This TCR beta chain was recovered during a study of response to subunit inactivated influenza vaccine. TCRdb re-called the RT-PCR reads through MiXCR, storing one row per CDR3 protein. This sample has 550,000 to 600,000 distinct CDR3 sequences; about 10% occur once, and the top ten carry 9.5% to 13%. The junction had 8 bases not matched to a gene; V was cut back by 7 bases and J by 3 bases. Germline-derived CDR1 and CDR2 are MNHEY and SVGEGT. The CDR3 runs to 17 residues. This clonotype was seen a few times. Its antigen is undetermined. The study's findings and limits: After each seasonal influenza vaccination, few new T cells are recruited, the authors suggested.

The source material was PBMCs from blood, sampled on the day of vaccination. The sequence was obtained from a man aged 45-60 years who received an inactivated influenza vaccine. The chain recombines TRBV6-2 or TRBV6-3 with TRBJ2-3; TRBD2 agrees at 15 bases. The CDR3 DNA reads TGTGCCAGCACCGGACTAGCGGGAGGGCCGGAGACAGATACGCAGTATTTT. This gives the protein CASTGLAGGPETDTQYF.